What follows are 28 T cell receptor beta chains derived from one specimen sequenced in a study of shared clonotypes between healthy human individuals. Assay used: immunoSEQ multiplex PCR; TCRdb lists only in-frame clones, some missing. The data contain about 2.4 million clones, approximately 94% of them singletons. The source material was naive CD4+ T cells from PBMCs. Subset meaning: CD45RA+ positively selected. These receptors all come from a man younger than 35 in good health. Some clones in this sample may be carry-over from other donors' samples.

The V and J genes are TRBV28 and TRBJ2-2; no clear D gene. The CDR3 length is 19 residues. Germline V gives CDR1 MDHEN, CDR2 SYDVKM. V was cut by 4 bases and J by 5 bases, with 26 bases left in between. CDR3 protein: CASSSPELRIPQETGELFF. The CDR3 DNA is TGTGCCAGCAGTTCCCCGGAGTTACGCATACCGCAAGAGACCGGGGAGCTGTTTTTT.

The rearrangement uses TRBV30 and TRBJ2-5, with D possibly matching TRBD1 (5 bases). The CDR3 is 13 residues long. Germline CDR1 and CDR2: GTSNPN and SVGIG (reference sequence). V was pared by 5 bases and J by 4 bases, with 14 bases between. Here the CDR3 DNA reads TGTGCCTGGGCCTTGGGGCTAGGAGAGACCCAGTACTTC. Translating it yields CAWALGLGETQYF.

V and J are TRBV9 and TRBJ2-5, with D tentatively TRBD1 (5 bases). From germline, CDR1 is SGDLS and CDR2 YYNGEE. Trimming cost V 3 bases and J 5 bases, with 14 bases left between them. The CDR3 length is 14 residues. For the CDR3, the DNA is TGTGCCAGCAGCGCCCGACAGTTTTCGGAGACCCAGTACTTC. Its protein is CASSARQFSETQYF.

The genes are TRBV2 and TRBJ2-7; D is unclear. This CDR3 comprises 12 residues. Trimming removed 3 bases at V and 2 bases at J, with 5 bases between. The germline gives CDR1 SNHLY, CDR2 FYNNEI. This chain's CDR3 is CASSDPTYEQYF. CDR3 bases: TGTGCCAGCAGTGACCCGACCTACGAGCAGTACTTC.

The rearrangement joins TRBV25-1 to TRBJ1-5; no firm D call. The germline CDR1 and CDR2 sequences are MGHDK and SYGVNS. There are 10 residues in the CDR3. Trimming removed 9 bases from V and 3 bases from J, with 3 bases in between. CDR3 region: CARINQPQHF. For the CDR3, the DNA is TGTGCCAGAATCAATCAGCCCCAGCATTTT.

This clone was seen a handful of times. The chain couples TRBV19 to TRBJ1-1; tentatively, D is TRBD1 (6 bases). V shed 4 bases and J shed 0 bases, with 12 bases lying between them. CDR3 size: 15 residues. Germline V CDR1 and CDR2: LNHDA, SQIVND (reference sequence). CDR3 region: CASSTKGGVNTEAFF. CDR3 bases: TGTGCCAGTAGTACCAAAGGGGGAGTGAACACTGAAGCTTTCTTT.

The chain recombines TRBV5-1 with TRBJ1-3; tentatively, D is TRBD1 (6 bases). The CDR3 is made up of 17 amino acids. V lost 0 bases to trimming and J lost 0 bases, with 13 bases between them. From germline, CDR1 is SGHRS and CDR2 YFSETQ. This CDR3 reads CASSLGPDSSSGNTIYF. The CDR3 nucleotides read TGCGCCAGCAGCTTGGGACCGGACAGCAGCTCTGGAAACACCATATATTTT.

This sequence joins TRBV29-1 and TRBJ1-1; 11 nucleotides agree with TRBD1. V dropped 2 bases and J dropped 11; count of bases not matched to a gene: 7. CDR1 and CDR2 (germline): SQVTM, ANQGSEA. This CDR3 is 13 amino acids long. CDR3 nucleotide sequence: TGCAGCGTTGAACGGACAGGGGGCGAGGGGGCTTTCTTT. Protein sequence: CSVERTGGEGAFF.

The genes are TRBV4-1 and TRBJ1-1, with TRBD1 as a possible D gene (6 bases). The CDR3 sequence is 17 residues long. Germline CDR1 reads MGHRA; CDR2 reads YSYEKL. Trimming left V 6 bases short and J 4 bases short, with 24 bases between. The CDR3 sequence: CASRLPGAGGLGTEAFF. The CDR3 DNA reads as TGCGCCAGCAGACTCCCAGGGGCGGGTGGTTTGGGCACTGAAGCTTTCTTT.

Note on this clone: Other nucleotide sequences from this sample produce the same CDR3. This sequence joins TRBV7-9 and TRBJ2-7; 9 nucleotides match TRBD2. The CDR3 contains 13 residues. V dropped 5 bases and J dropped 3; count of bases not matched to a gene: 2. CDR1 is SEHNR and CDR2 is FQNEAQ in the germline V gene (reference sequence). CDR3 bases: TGTGCCAGCAGCCTTAGCGGGAGCTACGAGCAGTACTTC. Its protein is CASSLSGSYEQYF.

This chain uses TRBV5-4 with TRBJ2-3; D is unresolved. The CDR3 sequence is 15 residues long. V was pared by 4 bases and J by 1 base, with 13 bases between. Germline assignment: CDR1 SGHNT and CDR2 YYREEE (reference sequence). The CDR3 nucleotides are TGTGCCAGCAGCCGCGGCGGCGGCGGCACAGATACGCAGTATTTT. Translated: CASSRGGGGTDTQYF.

The V and J genes are TRBV18 and TRBJ2-3; 8 bases align to TRBD2. The CDR3 contains 14 residues. Unmatched junction bases numbered 3, after V lost 3 bases and J lost 4 bases. Per the germline V gene, CDR1 is KGHSH and CDR2 is LQKENI. This chain's CDR3 is CASSPLGLADTQYF. The CDR3 DNA is TGTGCCAGCTCACCCCTGGGACTAGCAGATACGCAGTATTTT.

Worth noting for this clone: This sample also contains other DNA sequences that code for the same CDR3. V and J are TRBV19 and TRBJ1-1, with D unclear. Germline loops: CDR1 LNHDA, CDR2 SQIVND (reference sequence). V lost 1 base to trimming and J lost 1 base, with 7 bases between them. The CDR3 loop spans 14 amino acids. The CDR3 coding sequence is TGTGCCAGTAGTATAGTAAGAGGGAACACTGAAGCTTTCTTT. Protein sequence: CASSIVRGNTEAFF. Full variable domain (missing parts from reference TRBV19 and TRBJ1-1): DGGITQSPKYLFRKEGQNVTLSCEQNLNHDAMYWYRQDPGQGLRLIYYSQIVNDFQKGDIAEGYSVSREKKESFPLTVTSAQKNPTAFYLCASSIVRGNTEAFFGQGTRLTVV.

V and J are TRBV6-6 and TRBJ1-1; possibly TRBD1 for D (6 bases). The germline V and J ends were trimmed by 2 bases and 8 bases, with 15 bases remaining between them. This CDR3 spans 14 amino acids. Germline CDR1 reads MNHNY; CDR2 reads SVGAGI (reference sequence). CDR3 bases: TGTGCCAGCAGTTACACGCACCGGGACAACGAAGCTTTCTTT. Protein: CASSYTHRDNEAFF.

The chain links TRBV5-5 to TRBJ2-4; the match to TRBD2 covers 8 bases. The CDR3 is 15 amino acids. V gave up 3 bases and J gave up 2 bases; unmatched junction bases: 4. In germline, CDR1 is SGHKS, CDR2 YYEKEE (reference sequence). The CDR3 DNA is TGTGCCAGCAGCTACAGCGGGAGTACCAAAAACATTCAGTACTTC. Protein sequence: CASSYSGSTKNIQYF. The whole variable domain, filled in from reference TRBV5-5 and TRBJ2-4, reads DAGVTQSPTHLIKTRGQQVTLRCSPISGHKSVSWYQQVLGQGPQFIFQYYEKEERGRGNFPDRFSARQFPNYSSELNVNALLLGDSALYLCASSYSGSTKNIQYFGAGTRLSVL.

This clone was picked up a small number of times. The V gene is TRBV7-6, the J gene TRBJ2-5; tentatively, D is TRBD1 or TRBD2 (5 bases each). CDR3 length equals 15 residues. The V end lost 0 bases, the J end lost 5 bases, and 13 bases lay between the germline ends. Germline V gene sequence: CDR1 SGHVS, CDR2 FNYEAQ. CDR3 in amino acids: CASSLAGENGETQYF. The CDR3 bases are TGTGCCAGCAGCTTAGCGGGGGAGAACGGGGAGACCCAGTACTTC.

Details on this clone: The sample has other DNA sequences that encode this CDR3 too. V and J are TRBV27 and TRBJ1-2; TRBD1 is a possible D gene (6 bases). Germline CDR1 and CDR2: MNHEY and SMNVEV (reference sequence). Trimming left V 2 bases short and J 0 bases short, with 7 bases between. CDR3 length: 14 residues. The CDR3, as DNA: TGTGCCAGCAGTTTAACAGGGACTAACTATGGCTACACCTTC. Translation gives CASSLTGTNYGYTF.

The chain has TRBV28 and TRBJ2-1; D tentatively fits TRBD1 or TRBD2 (5 bases each). V was cut by 8 bases and J by 3 bases, with 20 bases left in between. Germline CDR1 and CDR2: MDHEN and SYDVKM. The CDR3 sequence is 16 residues long. CDR3 nucleotide sequence: TGTGCCAGCGGGAGTTGGGGTCGAGGGGACTACAATGAGCAGTTCTTC. As protein: CASGSWGRGDYNEQFF.

The chain has TRBV2 and TRBJ2-7; the match to TRBD1 covers 8 bases. Germline trimming cut 8 bases from V and 4 bases from J; bases unmatched to any gene: 10. The length of the CDR3 is 14 residues. Germline lookup yields CDR1 SNHLY and CDR2 FYNNEI. CDR3 amino acids: CASDSTGGRYEQYF. The CDR3, as DNA: TGTGCCAGCGACTCAACAGGGGGGAGATACGAGCAGTACTTC.

Comment on this clone: Other DNA variants within this sample encode the same CDR3. The J gene is TRBJ2-7, the V gene TRBV4-1, with 11 bases identical to TRBD2. V was clipped by 4 bases and J by 0 bases; unmatched bases: 2. From germline, CDR1 is MGHRA and CDR2 YSYEKL. The CDR3 contains 15 residues. CDR3: CASSRGTSGSYEQYF. CDR3 sequence (DNA): TGCGCCAGCAGCCGCGGGACTAGCGGCTCCTACGAGCAGTACTTC.

This chain joins TRBV4-3 and TRBJ2-3; D is possibly TRBD2 (6 bases). Deletions cut 5 bases from V and 4 bases from J, with 16 bases between. Germline V gives CDR1 LGHNA, CDR2 YSLEER. The CDR3 loop spans 15 amino acids. The CDR3 DNA reads as TGCGCCAGCAGCAAGGTCGCTGGGGAGGCAGATACGCAGTATTTT. Translated: CASSKVAGEADTQYF.

The gene calls are TRBV5-6 and TRBJ2-7, with D maybe TRBD1 (6 bases). The CDR3 contains 12 residues. V lost 2 bases and J lost 6, with 9 bases in between. CDR1 is SGHDT, CDR2 YYEEEE, per germline. CDR3 loop: CASSFVGGEQYF. CDR3 coding DNA: TGTGCCAGCAGCTTCGTAGGGGGCGAGCAGTACTTC.

As concerns this clone: Other DNA sequences in this sample translate to the same CDR3. J is TRBJ2-7 and V is TRBV28; the D is unclear. CDR3 length: 12 amino acids. V was pared by 4 bases and J by 4 bases, with 8 bases between. CDR1 and CDR2 from the germline V gene are MDHEN and SYDVKM. This chain's CDR3 is CASSSNSYEQYF. The CDR3 nucleotides are TGTGCCAGCAGTTCTAATAGTTACGAGCAGTACTTC.

About this clone itself: The same CDR3 is also encoded by other DNA sequences in this sample. V and J are TRBV7-9 and TRBJ1-1; D call uncertain. Germline CDR1 and CDR2: SEHNR and FQNEAQ (reference sequence). V lost 4 bases and J 7 bases, leaving 7 bases between the germline ends. The CDR3 sequence is 11 residues long. CDR3 amino acids: CASSSGVEAFF. In DNA, the CDR3 is TGTGCCAGCAGCTCCGGGGTTGAAGCTTTCTTT.

CDR3 protein: CASSEARAGITTQYF. In DNA, the CDR3 is TGTGCCAGCAGTGAAGCCCGGGCGGGTATCACGACCCAGTACTTC. The chain uses TRBV2 and TRBJ2-5, with D tentatively TRBD2 (5 bases). The V gene lost 0 bases and the J gene lost 7 bases, with 15 bases spanning the gap. The CDR3 extends over 15 amino acids. Germline V gene data show CDR1 as SNHLY and CDR2 as FYNNEI.

This chain uses TRBV5-1 with TRBJ2-1; D ambiguous. CDR1 is SGHRS, CDR2 YFSETQ, per germline. V gave up 3 bases and J gave up 0 bases, with 13 bases separating them. The CDR3 is made up of 16 amino acids. As DNA, the CDR3 is TGCGCCAGCAGCTCTCCAGTGGGTTACTCCTACAATGAGCAGTTCTTC. This translates into CASSSPVGYSYNEQFF.

The rearrangement uses TRBV27 and TRBJ1-5, with D unclear. This CDR3 region has 16 residues. The V gene lost 6 bases and the J gene lost 0 bases, with 15 bases spanning the gap. The germline CDR1 and CDR2 sequences are MNHEY and SMNVEV (reference sequence). DNA for the CDR3: TGTGCCAGCAGGCCGGGAGGAGTATATAGCAATCAGCCCCAGCATTTT. Residues: CASRPGGVYSNQPQHF.

V and J are TRBV7-3 and TRBJ2-3; D is perhaps TRBD2 (5 bases). CDR1 is SGHTA, CDR2 FQGTGA, per germline. This CDR3 comprises 15 residues. V gave up 4 bases and J gave up 4 bases, with 15 bases separating them. The CDR3 DNA reads TGTGCCAGCAGCTATACTAGGGATCGCGCAGATACGCAGTATTTT. Translated, it gives CASSYTRDRADTQYF.